The entry below gives a single T cell receptor beta chain sequence along with its context. What it recognizes is unknown. This entry is derived from a study of shared clonotypes between healthy human individuals. This CDR3 comprises 14 residues. Germline V gene lookup returns CDR1 SNHLY and CDR2 FYNNEI. V shed 5 bases and J 4 bases; nucleotides not matched to a gene: 5. Only Caucasian adults living in Nashville, Tennessee made up the donor group. The study, taken as a whole, reports: When compared with the clonotypes that were shared by all four sorted-subset donors, the non-shared clonotypes turned out to have lower generation probabilities.

Per sorted-subset replicate PCR, input was approximately 180 ng DNA, representing around 30,000 T cell genomes. The data were produced by immunoSEQ multiplex PCR, yet TCRdb's version contains in-frame clones alone and is incomplete. The sample records 1.6 million or so clones, roughly 98.5% being singletons. This receptor was taken from a young man in good health. The chain employs TRBV2 and TRBJ1-5; 7 nucleotides match TRBD1. Sequenced sample: naive CD4+ T cells sorted from blood. Described subset: CD45RA+ positively selected. In DNA, the CDR3 is TGTGCCAGCAGTTACAGGGGCGGGAATCAGCCCCAGCATTTT. Translation: CASSYRGGNQPQHF.